This TCR beta chain was documented in a study of T-cell memory formation after mild COVID-19. Each CDR3 protein is one row after TCRdb ran MiXCR on the 5' RACE reads. The sample has around 200,000 distinct CDR3 sequences; roughly 20% are singletons. This clonotype has more than one count but fewer than ten. The antigen is unknown. This CDR3 region has 15 residues. Deletions cut 3 bases from V and 5 bases from J, with 19 bases between. Germline assignment: CDR1 DFQATT and CDR2 SNEGSKA (reference sequence). The study's findings and limits: Most CD4+ clones that shrank were in CM and EM, while CD8+ ones turned up in EMRA.

The sequenced material came from PBMCs or a T cell subset sorted from them (not recorded which). The receptor comes from a man between 18 and 29 years old who had mild COVID-19 (a few samples of this study predate the infection). Cell type and time point are not known. The rearrangement joins TRBV20-1 to TRBJ1-2; D might be TRBD1 (5 bases). The CDR3 loop is CSASIQGFSIYGYTF. The CDR3 DNA reads as TGCAGTGCTAGTATCCAGGGATTCTCCATTTATGGCTACACCTTC.